This TCR beta chain originates from a study of T cell changes during pregnancy in multiple sclerosis. This CDR3 spans 20 amino acids. With V trimmed by 3 bases and J by 1 base, 18 bases remained unmatched. The V gene's germline CDR1 is LNHNV and CDR2 YYDKDF (reference sequence). Profiling relied on immunoSEQ multiplex PCR, and the TCRdb table lists in-frame clones only, not all of them. The sample consists of approximately 57,000 clones, roughly nine tenths of them appearing once. The material was CD4+ T cells from peripheral blood mononuclear cells, obtained in the second trimester of pregnancy. This TCR was sampled from a female donor with multiple sclerosis, enrolled in a pregnancy study. V is TRBV15 and J is TRBJ1-2; TRBD1 agrees at 9 bases. Here the CDR3 reads CATSSPIPQQGARDNYGYTF. Here the CDR3 DNA reads TGTGCCACCAGCAGCCCAATACCTCAACAGGGGGCGCGAGATAACTATGGCTACACCTTC.